The T cell receptor (beta chain) under discussion was sequenced for a study of cytomegalovirus exposure and HLA in healthy donors. In the PCR, 60 Vbeta and 13 Jbeta primers were used. Libraries were prepared by immunoSEQ multiplex PCR; TCRdb keeps only in-frame clonotypes and omits some of them. The table lists around 190,000 clones, around 77% of them singletons. The table lists this clone with a count of one. Germline values: CDR1 SQVTM, CDR2 ANQGSEA. V was clipped by 3 bases and J by 0 bases, with 8 bases between them. The CDR3 is 13 residues long. V usage is TRBV29-1 and J usage is TRBJ2-5, with D perhaps TRBD1 (6 bases). The clonotype originates from a man aged 55 to 70 in good health and CMV-seronegative. Sequencing input: PBMCs. The CDR3 protein is CSVETGNQETQYF. CDR3 DNA: TGCAGCGTTGAGACAGGTAACCAAGAGACCCAGTACTTC.